Sequencing of this T cell receptor beta chain was carried out in a study of OX40 agonist ivuxolimab in advanced cancers. Study-level information: Three patients showed partial responses: one hepatocellular carcinoma and two cutaneous melanoma cases. Findings of the study overall: In CD8+ T cells, expanded clones were on average more numerous than in CD4+. Compared with others, partial responders at 0.1-3.0 mg/kg displayed clonal expansion among the lowest.

A note on this clone: Its antigen is unidentified.

The CDR3 covers 15 residues. V lost 4 bases and J lost 2; bases outside the gene matches: 8. The germline V gene has CDR1 SGHRS and CDR2 YFSETQ. Produced via immunoSEQ multiplex PCR; TCRdb's table is partial and in-frame only. The data contain about 36,000 clones, 74% of them singletons. Cycle 7 day 1, cycle 4 day 1, and baseline were the timepoints at which blood was sampled. The TCR comes from an adult with an advanced solid tumor such as melanoma, head and neck, liver or kidney cancer. The chain combines TRBV5-1 with TRBJ2-7, with TRBD1 identical over 8 bases. This sample comprised CD4+ or CD8+ T cells sorted from blood, obtained in a trial of the OX40 agonist ivuxolimab. CDR3 region: CASSPWTGRTYEQYF. In DNA form, the CDR3 reads TGCGCCAGCAGCCCCTGGACAGGGCGGACCTACGAGCAGTACTTC.